The TCR beta chain under discussion was sequenced for a study of shared clonotypes between healthy human individuals. The study's findings and limits: What limited the represented genetic and exposure-history diversity was the small number of donors. What naive subsets generally showed was a larger estimated richness than memory subsets showed.

This clone has a single count. Its antigen is not identified. Clones were read by immunoSEQ multiplex PCR, and TCRdb kept only the in-frame ones, dropping some. This table has fewer than 3 million clones, approximately 90% appearing once. V lost 5 bases to trimming and J lost 4 bases; unmatched junction nucleotides: 8. Germline V lookup: CDR1 SGDLS, CDR2 YYNGEE. The CDR3 is 16 residues long. The sequenced sample consisted of naive CD4+ T cells from PBMCs. Regarding subset: CD45RA+ positively selected. The chain carries TRBV9 and TRBJ2-3, with TRBD2 matching over 12 bases. The clonotype originates from a man between 18 and 29 years old in good health. Some clones in this sample may be carry-over from other donors' samples. CDR3 bases: TGTGCCAGCAGTACTAGCGGGAGGTTAAGCGCAGATACGCAGTATTTT. Amino acid sequence: CASSTSGRLSADTQYF.